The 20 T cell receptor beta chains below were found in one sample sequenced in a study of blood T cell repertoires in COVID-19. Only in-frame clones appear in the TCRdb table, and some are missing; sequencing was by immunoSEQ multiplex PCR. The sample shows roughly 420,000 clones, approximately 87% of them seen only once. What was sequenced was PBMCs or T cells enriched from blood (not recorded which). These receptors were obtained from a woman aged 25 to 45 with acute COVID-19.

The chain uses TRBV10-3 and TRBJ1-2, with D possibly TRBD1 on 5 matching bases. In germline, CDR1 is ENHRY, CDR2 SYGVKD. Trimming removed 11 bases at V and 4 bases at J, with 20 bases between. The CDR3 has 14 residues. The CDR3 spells CASGTGGSFYGYTF. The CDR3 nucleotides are TGTGCCTCGGGGACGGGAGGGTCTTTCTATGGCTACACCTTC.

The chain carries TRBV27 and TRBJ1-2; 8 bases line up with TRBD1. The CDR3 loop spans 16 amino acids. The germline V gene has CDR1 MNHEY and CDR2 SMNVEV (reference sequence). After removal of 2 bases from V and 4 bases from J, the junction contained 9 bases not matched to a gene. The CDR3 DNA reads TGTGCCAGCAGTTTACAAGGGGACAGGCCTTCCTATGGCTACACCTTC. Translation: CASSLQGDRPSYGYTF.

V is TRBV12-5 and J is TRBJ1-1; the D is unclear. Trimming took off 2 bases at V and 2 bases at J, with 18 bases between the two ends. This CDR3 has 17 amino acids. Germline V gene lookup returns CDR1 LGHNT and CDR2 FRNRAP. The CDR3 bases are TGTGCTAGTGGTTTGAGTCCCTCGGAGGTAGGCAACACTGAAGCTTTCTTT. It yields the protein CASGLSPSEVGNTEAFF.

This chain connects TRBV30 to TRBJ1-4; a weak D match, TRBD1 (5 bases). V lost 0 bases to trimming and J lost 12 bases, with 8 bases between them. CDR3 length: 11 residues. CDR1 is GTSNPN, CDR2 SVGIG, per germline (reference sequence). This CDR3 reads CAWSVGRELFF. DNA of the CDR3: TGTGCCTGGAGTGTTGGCAGGGAACTGTTTTTT. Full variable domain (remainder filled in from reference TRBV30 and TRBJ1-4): SQTIHQWPATLVQPVGSPLSLECTVEGTSNPNLYWYRQAAGRGLQLLFYSVGIGQISSEVPQNLSASRPQDRQFILSSKKLLLSDSGFYLCAWSVGRELFFGSGTQLSVL.

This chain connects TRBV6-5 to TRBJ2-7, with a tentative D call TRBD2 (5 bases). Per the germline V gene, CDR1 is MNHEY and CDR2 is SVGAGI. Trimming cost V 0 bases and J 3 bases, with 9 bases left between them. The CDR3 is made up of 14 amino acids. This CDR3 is CASSYSPGFYEQYF. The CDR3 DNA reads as TGTGCCAGCAGTTACTCCCCGGGGTTCTACGAGCAGTACTTC.

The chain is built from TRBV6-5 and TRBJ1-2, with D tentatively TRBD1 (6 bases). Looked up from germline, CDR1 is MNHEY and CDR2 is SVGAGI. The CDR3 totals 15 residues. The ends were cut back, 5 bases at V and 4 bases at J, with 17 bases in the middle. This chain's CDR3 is CASSSLGGAGYGYTF. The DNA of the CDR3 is TGTGCCAGCAGTAGCCTGGGGGGGGCGGGCTATGGCTACACCTTC.

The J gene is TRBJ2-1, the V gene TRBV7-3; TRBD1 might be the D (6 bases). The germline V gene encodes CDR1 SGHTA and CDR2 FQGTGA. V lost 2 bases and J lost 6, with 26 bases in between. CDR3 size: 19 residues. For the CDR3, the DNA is TGTGCCAGCAGCTTATTTGGGCCAGGGGATTCGCTGGGCGTCAATGAGCAGTTCTTC. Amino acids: CASSLFGPGDSLGVNEQFF.

CDR3 DNA: TGTGCCAGCAGCCCGGGACAGGGGGCGAGGTTCGCTGAAGCTTTCTTT. Protein sequence: CASSPGQGARFAEAFF. The chain carries TRBV7-9 and TRBJ1-1; TRBD1 matches at 12 bases. The CDR3 has 16 residues. Germline V lookup: CDR1 SEHNR, CDR2 FQNEAQ (reference sequence). Trimming took 5 bases from V and 6 from J; bases not matched to a gene: 10.

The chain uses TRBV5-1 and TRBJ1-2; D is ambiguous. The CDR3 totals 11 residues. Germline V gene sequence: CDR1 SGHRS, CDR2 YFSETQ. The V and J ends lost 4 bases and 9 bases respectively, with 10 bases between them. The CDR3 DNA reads TGCGCCAGCAGCCCCGGAGGGAGCTACACCTTC. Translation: CASSPGGSYTF.

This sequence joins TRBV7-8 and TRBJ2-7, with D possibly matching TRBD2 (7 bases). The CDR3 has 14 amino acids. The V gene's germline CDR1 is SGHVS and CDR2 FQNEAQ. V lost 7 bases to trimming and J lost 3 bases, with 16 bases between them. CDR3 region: CASTPGGGGYEQYF. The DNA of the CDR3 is TGTGCCAGCACCCCGGGGGGCGGTGGCTACGAGCAGTACTTC.

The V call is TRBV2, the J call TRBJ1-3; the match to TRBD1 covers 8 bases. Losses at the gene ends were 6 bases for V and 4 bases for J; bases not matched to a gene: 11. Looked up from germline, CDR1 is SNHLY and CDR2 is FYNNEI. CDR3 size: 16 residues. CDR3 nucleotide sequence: TGTGCCAGCAGGAGACAGGGGTCTCTAGGAGGAAACACCATATATTTT. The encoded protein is CASRRQGSLGGNTIYF.

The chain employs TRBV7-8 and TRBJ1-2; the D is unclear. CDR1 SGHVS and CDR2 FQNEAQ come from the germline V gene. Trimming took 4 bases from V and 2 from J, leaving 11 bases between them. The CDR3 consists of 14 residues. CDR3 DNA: TGTGCCAGCAGCTCCCGCAGTCCGAACTATGGCTACACCTTC. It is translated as CASSSRSPNYGYTF.

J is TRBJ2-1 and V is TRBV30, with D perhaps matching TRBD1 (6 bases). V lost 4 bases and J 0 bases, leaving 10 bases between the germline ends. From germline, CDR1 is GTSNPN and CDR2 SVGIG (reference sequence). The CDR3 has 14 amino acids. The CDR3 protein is CAWNMGASYNEQFF. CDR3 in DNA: TGTGCCTGGAATATGGGGGCCTCCTACAATGAGCAGTTCTTC.

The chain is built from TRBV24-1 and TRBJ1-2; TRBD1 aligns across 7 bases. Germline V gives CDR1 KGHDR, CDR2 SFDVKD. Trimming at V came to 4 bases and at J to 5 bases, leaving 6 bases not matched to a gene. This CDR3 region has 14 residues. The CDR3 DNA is TGTGCCACCAGTGAGCCGGGACAGAGTTATGGCTACACCTTC. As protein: CATSEPGQSYGYTF.

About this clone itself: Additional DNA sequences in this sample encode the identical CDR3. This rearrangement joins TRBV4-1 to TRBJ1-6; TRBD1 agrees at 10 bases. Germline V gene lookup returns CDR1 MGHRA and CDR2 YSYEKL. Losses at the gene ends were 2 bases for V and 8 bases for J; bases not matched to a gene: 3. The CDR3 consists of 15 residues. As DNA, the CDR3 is TGCGCCAGCAGCCAACGAGGACAGGGGGATTCACCCCTCCACTTT. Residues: CASSQRGQGDSPLHF.

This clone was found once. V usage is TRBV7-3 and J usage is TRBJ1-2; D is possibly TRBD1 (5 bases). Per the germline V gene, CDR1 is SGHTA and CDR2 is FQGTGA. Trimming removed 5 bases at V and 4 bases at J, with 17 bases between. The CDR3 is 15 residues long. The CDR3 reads CASSPAGGYGYGYTF. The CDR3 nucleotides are TGTGCCAGCAGCCCAGCGGGGGGTTATGGCTATGGCTACACCTTC.

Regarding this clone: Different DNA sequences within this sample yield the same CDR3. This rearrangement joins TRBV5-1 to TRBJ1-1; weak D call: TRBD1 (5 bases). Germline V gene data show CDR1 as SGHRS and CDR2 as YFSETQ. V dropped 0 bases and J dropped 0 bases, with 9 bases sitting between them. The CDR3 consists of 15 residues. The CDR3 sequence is CASSLVGGLNTEAFF. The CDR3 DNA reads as TGCGCCAGCAGCTTGGTGGGGGGGTTGAACACTGAAGCTTTCTTT.

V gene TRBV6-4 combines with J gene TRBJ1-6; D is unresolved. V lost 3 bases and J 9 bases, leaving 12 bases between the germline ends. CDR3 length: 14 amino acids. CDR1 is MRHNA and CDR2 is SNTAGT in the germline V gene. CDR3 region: CASSEAGFFSPLHF. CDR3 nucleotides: TGTGCCAGCAGTGAAGCAGGTTTTTTTTCACCCCTCCACTTT.

CDR3 amino acids: CATSESRVTYSNQPQHF. The DNA for the CDR3 is TGTGCCACCAGTGAGAGCAGGGTGACATATAGCAATCAGCCCCAGCATTTT. The J gene is TRBJ1-5, the V gene TRBV15; D is perhaps TRBD1 (5 bases). Trimming stripped 6 bases from V and 0 bases from J, with 18 bases between. Germline assignment: CDR1 LNHNV and CDR2 YYDKDF (reference sequence). This CDR3 region has 17 residues. The whole variable domain, filled in from reference TRBV15 and TRBJ1-5, reads DAMVIQNPRYQVTQFGKPVTLSCSQTLNHNVMYWYQQKSSQAPKLLFHYYDKDFNNEADTPDNFQSRRPNTSFCFLDIRSPGLGDTAMYLCATSESRVTYSNQPQHFGDGTRLSIL.

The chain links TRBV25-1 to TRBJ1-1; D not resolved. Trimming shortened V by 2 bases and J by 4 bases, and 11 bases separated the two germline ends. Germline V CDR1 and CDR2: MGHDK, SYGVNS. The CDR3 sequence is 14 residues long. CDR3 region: CASSEGRGSTEAFF. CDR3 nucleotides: TGTGCCAGCAGTGAAGGACGAGGGAGCACTGAAGCTTTCTTT.